This T cell receptor beta chain emerged from a study of shared clonotypes between healthy human individuals. For the study at large: Per-donor plates numbered three CD4 naive, three CD4 memory, two CD8 naive and one CD8 memory.

Sorted subsets were amplified in replicate PCRs using 200 to 250 ng DNA, approximately 30,000 T cell genomes. Here immunoSEQ multiplex PCR was the method, and the copy in TCRdb shows in-frame clones only, minus some. The table shows 2.3 million or so clones, with just over 90% occurring only once. Researchers partitioned CD4+ cells into CD45RA+ naive and CD45RA-negative memory subsets. Study-wide results and limits: Deeper or shallower sequencing was expected to change how clonotypes are shared among donors.

Remarks on this clone: Its matching antigen is unknown.

This receptor was obtained from a man younger than 35 in good health. Some clones in this sample may be carry-over from other donors' samples. The sample taken for sequencing was naive CD4+ T cells from PBMCs. The sample's subset: CD45RA+ positively selected.

In DNA, the CDR3 is TGCGCCAGCAGCAGGACTAGCGGGCTTTGGAATGAGCAGTTCTTC. Translating it yields CASSRTSGLWNEQFF. The chain employs TRBV5-1 and TRBJ2-1; TRBD2 matches 11 bases. The CDR3 has 15 amino acids. Germline assignment: CDR1 SGHRS and CDR2 YFSETQ. The J segment lost 7 bases and the V segment lost 4 bases, leaving 7 bases of the junction unmatched.